This T cell receptor (beta chain) was retrieved from a study of tumor-infiltrating lymphocytes in primary liver carcinoma. Broader study findings: The overlap of tumor-adjacent and tumor-blood pairs was smaller than that of tumor region pairs. Found in all five tumor regions were only about 7-25% of top clones. The 250 largest clones made up significantly more of tumor than blood repertoires (p = 0.039).

This clonotype was seen at least ten times. The antigen is undetermined. The ends were cut back, 2 bases at V and 6 bases at J, with 17 bases in the middle. Looked up from germline, CDR1 is MDHEN and CDR2 is SYDVKM. The CDR3 runs to 16 residues. Synthesis of TCR beta cDNA was carried out from approximately 470 ng total RNA with a constant-region primer. Nested multiplex PCR, run for three rounds with slightly modified ARM-PCR, yielded TCR beta libraries. A C-beta reverse primer was combined with TRBV1-TRBV30 forward primers in the first two PCR rounds, and each round had roughly 11 cycles. TCRdb called the multiplex PCR reads again in MiXCR, with one record for every CDR3 protein. The sample includes about 190,000 distinct CDR3 sequences, around 81% seen only once; the top ten take 18%. Unsorted bulk tissue, roughly 19-34 mg of it, served as the source for co-extraction of RNA and DNA. Surgical resection treated primary liver carcinoma in the patients.

The receptor was derived from a man between 35 and 55 years old with primary liver carcinoma and hepatitis B virus infection. Sequenced: tumor tissue from primary liver carcinoma. The rearrangement joins TRBV28 to TRBJ2-1; D is possibly TRBD2 (5 bases). The CDR3 DNA reads TGTGCCAGCAGTTTAAGAGCGGCCGGGGTTGGCAATGAGCAGTTCTTC. Translating it yields CASSLRAAGVGNEQFF.